Listed here is a single T cell receptor (beta chain). What it recognizes is unknown. There are 13 residues in the CDR3. The J segment lost 8 bases and the V segment lost 2 bases, leaving 5 bases of the junction unmatched. Germline assignment: CDR1 LNHDA and CDR2 SQIVND (reference sequence). The data derive from a study of naive CD8 T cells in extremely preterm neonates. Points from the study as a whole: Compared with older groups, preterm CDR3s were shorter, with fewer N additions and less trimming.

Extremely preterm births at 23-27 weeks of gestation supplied the samples. Repertoires were generated with immunoSEQ multiplex PCR, while TCRdb's copy carries only in-frame clones and drops some. The repertoire consists of about 23,000 clones, with around 88% occurring once and the leading ten covering around 0.89%. Material: naive CD8+ T cells from cord blood. The chain uses TRBV19 and TRBJ1-2, with 7 bases fitting TRBD1. The TCR sequence derives from a boy who was born preterm. DNA for the CDR3: TGTGCCAGTAGTATAAGCCCCAGGGGGGGCTACACCTTC. The encoded protein is CASSISPRGGYTF.